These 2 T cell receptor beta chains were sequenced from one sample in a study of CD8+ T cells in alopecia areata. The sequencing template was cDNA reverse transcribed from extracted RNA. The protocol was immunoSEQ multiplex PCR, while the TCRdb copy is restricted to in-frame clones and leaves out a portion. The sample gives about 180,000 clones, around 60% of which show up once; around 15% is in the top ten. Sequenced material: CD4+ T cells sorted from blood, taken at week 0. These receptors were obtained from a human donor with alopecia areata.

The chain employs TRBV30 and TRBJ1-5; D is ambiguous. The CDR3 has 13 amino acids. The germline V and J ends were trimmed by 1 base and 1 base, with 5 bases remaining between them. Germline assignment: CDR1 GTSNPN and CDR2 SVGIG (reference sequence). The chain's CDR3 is CAWSDQSNQPQHF. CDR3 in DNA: TGTGCCTGGAGTGACCAGAGCAATCAGCCCCAGCATTTT.

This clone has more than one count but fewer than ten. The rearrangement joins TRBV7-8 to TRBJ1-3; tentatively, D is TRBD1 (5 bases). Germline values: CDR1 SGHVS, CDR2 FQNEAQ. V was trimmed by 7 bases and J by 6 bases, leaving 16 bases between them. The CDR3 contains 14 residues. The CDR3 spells CASTTGQRVNTIYF. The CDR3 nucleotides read TGTGCCAGCACCACAGGCCAGCGGGTAAACACCATATATTTT.